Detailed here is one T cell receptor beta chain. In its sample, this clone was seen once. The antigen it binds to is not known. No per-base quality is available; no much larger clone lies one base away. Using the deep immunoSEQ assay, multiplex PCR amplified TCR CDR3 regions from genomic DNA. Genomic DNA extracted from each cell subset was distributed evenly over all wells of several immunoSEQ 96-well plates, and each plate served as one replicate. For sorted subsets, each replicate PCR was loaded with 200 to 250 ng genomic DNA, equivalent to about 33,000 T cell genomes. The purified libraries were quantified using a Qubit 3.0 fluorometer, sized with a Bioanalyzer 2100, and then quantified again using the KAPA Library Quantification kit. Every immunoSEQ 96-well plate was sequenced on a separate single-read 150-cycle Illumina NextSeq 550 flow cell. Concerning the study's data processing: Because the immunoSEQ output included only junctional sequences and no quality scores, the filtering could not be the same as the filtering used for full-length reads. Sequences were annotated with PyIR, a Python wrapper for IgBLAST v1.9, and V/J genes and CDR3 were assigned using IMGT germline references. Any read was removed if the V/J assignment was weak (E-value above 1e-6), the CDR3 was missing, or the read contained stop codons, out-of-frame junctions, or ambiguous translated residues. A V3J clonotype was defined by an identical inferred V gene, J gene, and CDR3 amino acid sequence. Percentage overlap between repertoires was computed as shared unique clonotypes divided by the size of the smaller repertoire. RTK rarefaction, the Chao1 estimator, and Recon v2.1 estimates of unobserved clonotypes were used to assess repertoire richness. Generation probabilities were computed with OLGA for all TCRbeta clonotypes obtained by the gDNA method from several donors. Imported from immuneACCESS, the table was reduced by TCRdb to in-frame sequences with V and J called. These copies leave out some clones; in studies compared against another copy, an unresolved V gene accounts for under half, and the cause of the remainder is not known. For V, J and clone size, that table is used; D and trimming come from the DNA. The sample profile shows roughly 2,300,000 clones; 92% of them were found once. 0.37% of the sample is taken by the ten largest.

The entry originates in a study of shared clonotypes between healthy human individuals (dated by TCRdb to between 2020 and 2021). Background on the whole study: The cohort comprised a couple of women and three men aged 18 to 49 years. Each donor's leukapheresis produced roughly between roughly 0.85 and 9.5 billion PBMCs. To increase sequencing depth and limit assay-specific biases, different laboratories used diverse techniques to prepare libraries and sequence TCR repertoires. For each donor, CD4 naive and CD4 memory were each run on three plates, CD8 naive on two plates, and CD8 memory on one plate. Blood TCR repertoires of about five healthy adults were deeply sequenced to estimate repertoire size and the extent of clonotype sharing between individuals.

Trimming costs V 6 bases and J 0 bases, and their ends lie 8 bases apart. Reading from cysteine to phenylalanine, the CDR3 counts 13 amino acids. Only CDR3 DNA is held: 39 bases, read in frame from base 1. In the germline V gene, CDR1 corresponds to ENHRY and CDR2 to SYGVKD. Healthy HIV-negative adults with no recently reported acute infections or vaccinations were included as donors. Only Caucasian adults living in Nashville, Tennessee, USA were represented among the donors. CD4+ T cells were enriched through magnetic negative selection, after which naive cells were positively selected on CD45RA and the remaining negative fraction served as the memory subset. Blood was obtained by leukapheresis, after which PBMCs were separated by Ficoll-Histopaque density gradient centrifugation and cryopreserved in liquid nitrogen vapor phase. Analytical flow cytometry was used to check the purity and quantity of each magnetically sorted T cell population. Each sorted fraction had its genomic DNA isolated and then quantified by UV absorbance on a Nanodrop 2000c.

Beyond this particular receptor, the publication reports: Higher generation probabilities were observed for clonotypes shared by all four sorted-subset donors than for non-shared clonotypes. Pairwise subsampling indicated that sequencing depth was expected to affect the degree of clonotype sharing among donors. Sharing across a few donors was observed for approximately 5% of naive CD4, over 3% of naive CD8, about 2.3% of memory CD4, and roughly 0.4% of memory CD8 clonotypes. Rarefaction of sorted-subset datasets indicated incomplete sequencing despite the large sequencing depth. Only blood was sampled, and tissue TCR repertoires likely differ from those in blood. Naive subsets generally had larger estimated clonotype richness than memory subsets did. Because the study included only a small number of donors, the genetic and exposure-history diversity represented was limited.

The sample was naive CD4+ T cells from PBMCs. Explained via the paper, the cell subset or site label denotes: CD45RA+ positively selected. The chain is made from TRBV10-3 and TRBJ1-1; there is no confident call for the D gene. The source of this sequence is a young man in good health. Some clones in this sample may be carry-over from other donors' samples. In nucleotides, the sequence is TGTGCCATCAGGACACCCTTGAACACTGAAGCTTTCTTT. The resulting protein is CAIRTPLNTEAFF.